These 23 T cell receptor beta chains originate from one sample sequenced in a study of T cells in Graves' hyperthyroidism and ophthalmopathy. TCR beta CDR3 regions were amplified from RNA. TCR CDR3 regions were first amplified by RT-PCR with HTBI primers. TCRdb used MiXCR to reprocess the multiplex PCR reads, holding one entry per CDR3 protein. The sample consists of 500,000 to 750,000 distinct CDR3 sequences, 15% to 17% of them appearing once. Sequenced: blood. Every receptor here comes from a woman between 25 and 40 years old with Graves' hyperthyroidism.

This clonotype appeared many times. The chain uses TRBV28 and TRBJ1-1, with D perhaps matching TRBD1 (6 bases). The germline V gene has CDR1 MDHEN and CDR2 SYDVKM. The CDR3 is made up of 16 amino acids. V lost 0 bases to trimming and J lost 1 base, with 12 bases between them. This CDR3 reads CASSLWGRGGNTEAFF. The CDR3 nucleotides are TGTGCCAGCAGTTTATGGGGCAGGGGAGGGAACACTGAAGCTTTCTTT.

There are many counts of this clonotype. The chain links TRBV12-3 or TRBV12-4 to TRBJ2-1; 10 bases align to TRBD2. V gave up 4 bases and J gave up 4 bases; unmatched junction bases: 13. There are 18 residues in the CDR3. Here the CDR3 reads CASSSSSSGSLLYNEQFF. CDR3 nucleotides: TGTGCCAGCAGTTCTAGCTCTAGCGGGAGTCTATTATACAATGAGCAGTTCTTC.

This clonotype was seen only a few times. The CDR3 sequence is CASSQGTRQPVYNEQFF. As DNA, the CDR3 is TGCGCCAGCAGCCAAGGTACAAGGCAGCCCGTTTACAATGAGCAGTTCTTC. The chain is built from TRBV4-1 and TRBJ2-1; D unclear. This CDR3 region has 17 residues. CDR1 MGHRA and CDR2 YSYEKL come from the germline V gene. V lost 1 base to trimming and J lost 4 bases, with 17 bases between them.

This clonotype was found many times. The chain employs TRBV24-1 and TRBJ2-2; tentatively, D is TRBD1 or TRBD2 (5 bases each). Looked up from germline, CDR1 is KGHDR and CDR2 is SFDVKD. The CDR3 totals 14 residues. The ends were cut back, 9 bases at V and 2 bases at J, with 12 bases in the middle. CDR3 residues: CATEGTPNTGELFF. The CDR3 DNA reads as TGTGCCACCGAGGGGACCCCAAACACCGGGGAGCTGTTTTTT.

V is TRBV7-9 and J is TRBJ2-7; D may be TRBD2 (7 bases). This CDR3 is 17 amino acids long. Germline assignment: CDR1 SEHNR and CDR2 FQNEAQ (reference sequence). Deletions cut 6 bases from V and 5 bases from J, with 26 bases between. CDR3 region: CASRGGSSGKPWNEQYF. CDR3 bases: TGTGCCAGCAGGGGGGGCTCTAGCGGCAAACCATGGAACGAGCAGTACTTC.

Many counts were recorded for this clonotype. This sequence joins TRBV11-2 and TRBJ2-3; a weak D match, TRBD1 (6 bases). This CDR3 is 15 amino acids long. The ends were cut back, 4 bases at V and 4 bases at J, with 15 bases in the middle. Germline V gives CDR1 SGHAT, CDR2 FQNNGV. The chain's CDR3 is CASSYGDKGSDTQYF. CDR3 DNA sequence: TGTGCCAGCAGCTACGGGGACAAAGGATCAGATACGCAGTATTTT.

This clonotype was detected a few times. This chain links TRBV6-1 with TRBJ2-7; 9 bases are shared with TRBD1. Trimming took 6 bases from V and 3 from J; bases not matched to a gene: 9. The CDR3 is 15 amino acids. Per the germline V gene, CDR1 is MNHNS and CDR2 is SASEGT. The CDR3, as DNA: TGTGCCAGCAGCCAACGACAGGGGGGGTACTACGAGCAGTACTTC. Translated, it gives CASSQRQGGYYEQYF.

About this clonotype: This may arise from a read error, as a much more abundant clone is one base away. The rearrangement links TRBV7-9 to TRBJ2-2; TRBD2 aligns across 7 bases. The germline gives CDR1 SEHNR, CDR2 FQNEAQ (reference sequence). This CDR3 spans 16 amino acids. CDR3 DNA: TGTGCCAGCAGCCCTATTGCGGGAGAGAACGCCGGGGAGCTGTTTTTT. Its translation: CASSPIAGENAGELFF.

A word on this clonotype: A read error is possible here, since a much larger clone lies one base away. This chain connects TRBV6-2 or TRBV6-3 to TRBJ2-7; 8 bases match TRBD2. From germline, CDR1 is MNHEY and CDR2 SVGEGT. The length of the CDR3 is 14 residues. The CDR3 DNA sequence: TGTCCAGCCCTAGCGGGCCTAAGCTCCTACGAGCAGTACTTC. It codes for CPALAGLSSYEQYF.

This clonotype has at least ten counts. CDR3: CASSLVASGRGETQYF. CDR3 nucleotides: TGTGCCAGCAGCTTAGTTGCCAGCGGGAGGGGAGAGACCCAGTACTTC. This chain joins TRBV7-2 and TRBJ2-5; 10 bases fit TRBD2. With 1 base clipped from V and 4 bases from J, the junction kept 6 bases outside the gene matches. The germline gives CDR1 SGHTA, CDR2 FQGNSA. This CDR3 region has 16 residues.

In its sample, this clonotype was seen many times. In DNA, the CDR3 is TGTGCCAGCAGTTTCGCCGGGACCCCCAAAGCGGGCGCTTTCTTT. It specifies CASSFAGTPKAGAFF. The chain is built from TRBV12-3 or TRBV12-4 and TRBJ1-1, with D perhaps matching TRBD1 (5 bases). CDR3 length equals 15 residues. Trimming pared 3 bases from V and 11 bases from J, leaving 22 bases between.

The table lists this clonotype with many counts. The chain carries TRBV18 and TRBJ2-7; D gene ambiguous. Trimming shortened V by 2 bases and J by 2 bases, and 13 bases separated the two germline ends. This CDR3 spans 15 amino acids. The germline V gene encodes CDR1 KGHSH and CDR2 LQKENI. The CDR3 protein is CASSPGFGPTYEQYF. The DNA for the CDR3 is TGTGCCAGCTCACCAGGGTTCGGGCCGACCTACGAGCAGTACTTC.

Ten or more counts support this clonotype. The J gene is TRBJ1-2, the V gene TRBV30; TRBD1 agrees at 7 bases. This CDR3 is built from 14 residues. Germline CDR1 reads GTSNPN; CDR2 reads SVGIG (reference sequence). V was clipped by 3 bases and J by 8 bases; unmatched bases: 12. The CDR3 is CAWRTGSTVGGYTF. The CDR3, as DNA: TGTGCCTGGAGGACAGGGTCGACTGTGGGGGGCTACACCTTC.

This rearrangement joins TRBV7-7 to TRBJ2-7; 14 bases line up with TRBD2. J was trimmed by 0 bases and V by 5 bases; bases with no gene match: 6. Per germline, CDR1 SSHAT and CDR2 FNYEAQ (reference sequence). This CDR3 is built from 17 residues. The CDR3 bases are TGTGCCAGCAGCCCTGGACTAGCGGGAGGACGCTCCTACGAGCAGTACTTC. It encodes CASSPGLAGGRSYEQYF.

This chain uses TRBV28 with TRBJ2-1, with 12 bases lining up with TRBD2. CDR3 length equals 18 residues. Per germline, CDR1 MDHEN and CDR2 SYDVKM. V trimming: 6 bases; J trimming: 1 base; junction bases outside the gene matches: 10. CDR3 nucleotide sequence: TGTGCCAGCAGCCCACTAGCGGGAGGTCAACTATCCTACAATGAGCAGTTCTTC. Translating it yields CASSPLAGGQLSYNEQFF.

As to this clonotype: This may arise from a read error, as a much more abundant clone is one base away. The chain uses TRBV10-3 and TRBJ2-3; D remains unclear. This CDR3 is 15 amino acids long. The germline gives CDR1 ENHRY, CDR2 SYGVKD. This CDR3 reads CAIGESRGGADTQYF. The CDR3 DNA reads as TGTGCCATCGGTGAGTCCAGAGGTGGGGCAGATACGCAGTATTTT.

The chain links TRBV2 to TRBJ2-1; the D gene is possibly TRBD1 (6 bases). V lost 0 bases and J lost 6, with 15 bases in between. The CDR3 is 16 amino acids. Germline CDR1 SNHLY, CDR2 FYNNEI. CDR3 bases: TGTGCCAGCAGTGAAGCTAGGACAGAACCCAGCAATGAGCAGTTCTTC. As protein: CASSEARTEPSNEQFF.

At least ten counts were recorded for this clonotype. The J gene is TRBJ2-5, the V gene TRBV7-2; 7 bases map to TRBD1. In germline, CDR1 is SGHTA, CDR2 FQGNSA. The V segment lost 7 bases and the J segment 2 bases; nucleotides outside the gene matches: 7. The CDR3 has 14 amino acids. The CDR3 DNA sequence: TGTGCCAGCAACAGAGGGGGCTGGCAAGAGACCCAGTACTTC. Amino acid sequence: CASNRGGWQETQYF.

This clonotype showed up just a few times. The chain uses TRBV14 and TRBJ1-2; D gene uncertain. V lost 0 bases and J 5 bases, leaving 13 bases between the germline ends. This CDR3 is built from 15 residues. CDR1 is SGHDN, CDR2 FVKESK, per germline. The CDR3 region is CASSQDRGNRYGYTF. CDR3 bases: TGTGCCAGCAGCCAAGATCGGGGAAACCGTTATGGCTACACCTTC.

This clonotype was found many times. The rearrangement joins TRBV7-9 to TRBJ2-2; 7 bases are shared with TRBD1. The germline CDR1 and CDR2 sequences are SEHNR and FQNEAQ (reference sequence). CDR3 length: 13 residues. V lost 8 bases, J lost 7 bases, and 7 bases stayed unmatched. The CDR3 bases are TGTGCCAGCGAAATACAGGGGAACGGGGAGCTGTTTTTT. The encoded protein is CASEIQGNGELFF.

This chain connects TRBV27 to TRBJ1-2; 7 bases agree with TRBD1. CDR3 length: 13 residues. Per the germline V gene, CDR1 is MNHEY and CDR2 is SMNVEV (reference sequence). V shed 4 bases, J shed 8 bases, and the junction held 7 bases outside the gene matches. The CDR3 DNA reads TGTGCCAGCAGTTCGAACGACAGGGTGGGCTACACCTTC. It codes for CASSSNDRVGYTF.

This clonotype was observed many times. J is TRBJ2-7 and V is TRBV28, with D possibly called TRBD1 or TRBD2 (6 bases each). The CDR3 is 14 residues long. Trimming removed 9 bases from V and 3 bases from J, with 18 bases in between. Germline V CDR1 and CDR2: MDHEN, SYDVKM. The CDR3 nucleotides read TGTGCCAGTAGGGGGGTGGGGTCGGTCTACGAGCAGTACTTC. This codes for CASRGVGSVYEQYF.

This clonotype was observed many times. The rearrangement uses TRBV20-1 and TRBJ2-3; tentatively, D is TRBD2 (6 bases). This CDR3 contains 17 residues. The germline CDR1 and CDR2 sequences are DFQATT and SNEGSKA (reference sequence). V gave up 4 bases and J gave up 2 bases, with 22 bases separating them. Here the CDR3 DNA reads TGCAGTGCTAAGGGCATCGGACCTGCGGGGTTCACAGATACGCAGTATTTT. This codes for CSAKGIGPAGFTDTQYF.